A single sample is the source of the 25 T cell receptor beta chains below, sequenced in a study of cytomegalovirus exposure and HLA in healthy donors. The primer mix had 60 Vbeta and 13 Jbeta primers. Produced via immunoSEQ multiplex PCR; TCRdb's table is partial and in-frame only. The sample records roughly 200,000 clones, 70% to 90% being singletons. Sequencing used PBMCs. The receptors stem from a woman aged 45-65 years in good health and CMV-seronegative.

This chain uses TRBV15 with TRBJ1-1; D gene unclear. V lost 1 base and J lost 4, with 10 bases in between. The germline V gene encodes CDR1 LNHNV and CDR2 YYDKDF (reference sequence). The CDR3 runs 14 residues. The DNA for the CDR3 is TGTGCCACCAGCAGAGCTGAGGTCCCCACTGAAGCTTTCTTT. Its translation: CATSRAEVPTEAFF.

The chain recombines TRBV5-1 with TRBJ2-3; perhaps TRBD2 as D (5 bases). Trimming stripped 0 bases from V and 3 bases from J, with 17 bases between. The CDR3 runs 17 residues. The germline V gene has CDR1 SGHRS and CDR2 YFSETQ. DNA of the CDR3: TGCGCCAGCAGCTTGGAGGGAACCCGCGGGCGGACAGATACGCAGTATTTT. Amino acid sequence: CASSLEGTRGRTDTQYF.

The table lists this clone with a few counts. This sequence joins TRBV5-1 and TRBJ2-2; the D is unclear. This CDR3 is built from 14 residues. V was trimmed by 2 bases and J by 6 bases, leaving 11 bases between them. CDR1 and CDR2 from the germline V gene are SGHRS and YFSETQ. CDR3 loop: CASSFTGDAGELFF. DNA for the CDR3: TGCGCCAGCAGCTTTACTGGAGACGCCGGGGAGCTGTTTTTT.

This chain links TRBV28 with TRBJ2-7; D possibly corresponds to TRBD1 (6 bases). The CDR3 has 16 residues. Trimming cost V 2 bases and J 4 bases, with 18 bases left between them. Germline V CDR1 and CDR2: MDHEN, SYDVKM. The CDR3 spells CASSLAGTTKIYEQYF. The DNA of the CDR3 is TGTGCCAGCAGTTTAGCCGGGACAACTAAAATTTACGAGCAGTACTTC.

This chain connects TRBV18 to TRBJ2-5; 8 nucleotides match TRBD1. The germline V gene has CDR1 KGHSH and CDR2 LQKENI. V was pared by 2 bases and J by 5 bases, with 7 bases of the junction left unmatched. The CDR3 contains 15 residues. The CDR3 loop is CASSPSGQGVETQYF. The CDR3 DNA follows: TGTGCCAGCTCACCATCCGGACAGGGAGTGGAGACCCAGTACTTC.

The chain couples TRBV15 to TRBJ2-1; 13 nucleotides line up with TRBD2. This CDR3 is built from 16 residues. The junction had 5 bases not matched to a gene; V was cut back by 0 bases and J by 9 bases. Germline CDR1 and CDR2: LNHNV and YYDKDF (reference sequence). In DNA, the CDR3 is TGTGCCACCAGCAGAGAGGGGACTAGCGGGATGGGTGAGCAGTTCTTC. This gives the protein CATSREGTSGMGEQFF.

In DNA form, the CDR3 reads TGCGCCAGCAGAGCTGAACACAGGGGGCCCCTTGAGCAGTTCTTC. As protein: CASRAEHRGPLEQFF. J is TRBJ2-1 and V is TRBV10-2, with TRBD1 matching over 9 bases. In germline, CDR1 is WSHSY, CDR2 SAAADI. This CDR3 region has 15 residues. Trimming took 6 bases from V and 9 from J; bases not matched to a gene: 12.

The chain couples TRBV30 to TRBJ2-7, with 7 bases identical to TRBD1. This CDR3 comprises 14 residues. The J segment lost 4 bases and the V segment lost 0 bases, leaving 6 bases of the junction unmatched. CDR1 GTSNPN and CDR2 SVGIG come from the germline V gene (reference sequence). The DNA for the CDR3 is TGTGCCTGGAGTGTAGGGGGCGTAACTTACGAGCAGTACTTC. Residues: CAWSVGGVTYEQYF.

This clone has a handful of counts. The chain is built from TRBV28 and TRBJ2-7, with 9 bases identical to TRBD2. Germline loops: CDR1 MDHEN, CDR2 SYDVKM. The CDR3 extends over 15 amino acids. With 6 bases clipped from V and 6 bases from J, the junction kept 12 bases outside the gene matches. The CDR3 protein is CASRPPGGRAFEQYF. CDR3 nucleotide sequence: TGTGCCAGCAGACCCCCGGGCGGGAGGGCTTTCGAGCAGTACTTC. Supplemented by reference TRBV28 and TRBJ2-7, the full variable domain reads DVKVTQSSRYLVKRTGEKVFLECVQDMDHENMFWYRQDPGLGLRLIYFSYDVKMKEKGDIPEGYSVSREKKERFSLILESASTNQTSMYLCASRPPGGRAFEQYFGPGTRLTVT.

The rearrangement links TRBV5-6 to TRBJ2-7, with 8 bases fitting TRBD2. Germline CDR1 reads SGHDT; CDR2 reads YYEEEE. The CDR3 has 15 residues. V gave up 3 bases and J gave up 5 bases; unmatched junction bases: 10. This CDR3 reads CASSYVSGSDNEQYF. CDR3 in DNA: TGTGCCAGCAGCTACGTCAGCGGGAGCGACAACGAGCAGTACTTC. The full variable domain, rest sourced from reference TRBV5-6 and TRBJ2-7, is DAGVTQSPTHLIKTRGQQVTLRCSPKSGHDTVSWYQQALGQGPQFIFQYYEEEERQRGNFPDRFSGHQFPNYSSELNVNALLLGDSALYLCASSYVSGSDNEQYFGPGTRLTVT.

This chain uses TRBV6-5 with TRBJ1-4; the D is unclear. V lost 7 bases to trimming and J lost 8 bases, with 11 bases between them. Per germline, CDR1 MNHEY and CDR2 SVGAGI. This CDR3 is 12 amino acids long. Here the CDR3 reads CASNREWEKLFF. CDR3 DNA: TGTGCCAGCAATAGGGAGTGGGAAAAACTGTTTTTT.

The CDR3 here is CASSGFGTANGYTF. CDR3 sequence (DNA): TGTGCCAGTAGCGGATTCGGGACAGCCAATGGCTACACCTTC. The V call is TRBV19, the J call TRBJ1-2; 7 nucleotides agree with TRBD1. Unmatched junction bases numbered 10, after V lost 6 bases and J lost 6 bases. CDR3 length: 14 residues. Per germline, CDR1 LNHDA and CDR2 SQIVND (reference sequence).

The DNA for the CDR3 is TGTGCCAGCAGCTTTAGGGTGGACCGGGACACCAACCAAGAGACCCAGTACTTC. Residues: CASSFRVDRDTNQETQYF. The chain employs TRBV11-2 and TRBJ2-5, with a weak D call TRBD1 (6 bases). This CDR3 has 18 amino acids. The germline V gene encodes CDR1 SGHAT and CDR2 FQNNGV. Trimming removed 3 bases at V and 0 bases at J, with 20 bases between.

V and J are TRBV19 and TRBJ2-5; TRBD1 aligns across 7 bases. Germline CDR1 and CDR2: LNHDA and SQIVND (reference sequence). The CDR3 spans 14 residues. Trimming removed 4 bases from V and 4 bases from J; junction bases left unmatched: 6. CDR3 region: CASSKGTVGETQYF. CDR3 bases: TGTGCCAGTAGTAAAGGGACAGTCGGAGAGACCCAGTACTTC.

This sequence joins TRBV6-5 and TRBJ2-5; 10 positions agree with TRBD2. Germline-derived CDR1 and CDR2 are MNHEY and SVGAGI. The CDR3 spans 15 residues. The trim removed 4 bases at V and 2 bases at J, leaving 4 bases unmatched. The CDR3 bases are TGTGCCAGCAGTTCCGGACTAGCGGTACAAGAGACCCAGTACTTC. Translating it yields CASSSGLAVQETQYF.

This rearrangement joins TRBV19 to TRBJ2-7, with D perhaps TRBD2 (6 bases). The V end lost 1 base, the J end lost 4 bases, and 8 bases lay between the germline ends. From germline, CDR1 is LNHDA and CDR2 SQIVND (reference sequence). The CDR3 covers 13 residues. The CDR3 nucleotides are TGTGCCAGTAGTATAGGGGGGGATTACGAGCAGTACTTC. Amino acids: CASSIGGDYEQYF.

Only a few counts were recorded for this clone. The chain has TRBV5-5 and TRBJ1-2; 10 bases agree with TRBD1. The CDR3 is made up of 13 amino acids. Germline V CDR1 and CDR2: SGHKS, YYEKEE (reference sequence). Trimming cost V 5 bases and J 7 bases; bases outside gene matches: 5. The CDR3 protein is CASSRQGARGYTF. The CDR3, as DNA: TGTGCCAGCAGTCGACAGGGGGCGCGTGGCTACACCTTC.

This sequence joins TRBV11-2 and TRBJ2-7; 7 bases are a match to TRBD2. CDR3 size: 16 residues. CDR1 and CDR2 from the germline V gene are SGHAT and FQNNGV. Germline trimming cut 1 base from V and 6 bases from J; bases unmatched to any gene: 12. DNA for the CDR3: TGTGCCAGCAGCTTAGCTTTCGGCGGGAGTCCGGGCGAGCAGTACTTC. Amino acids: CASSLAFGGSPGEQYF.

The chain uses TRBV4-2 and TRBJ2-5; 14 bases agree with TRBD2. V shed 1 base and J 2 bases; nucleotides not matched to a gene: 6. The CDR3 runs 18 residues. The germline CDR1 and CDR2 sequences are LGHNA and YNFKEQ. This chain's CDR3 is CASSQALWTSGRQETQYF. DNA of the CDR3: TGTGCCAGCAGCCAAGCCCTCTGGACTAGCGGGAGGCAAGAGACCCAGTACTTC.

The rearrangement links TRBV5-4 to TRBJ2-3; 9 bases map to TRBD2. This CDR3 comprises 16 residues. CDR1 SGHNT and CDR2 YYREEE come from the germline V gene (reference sequence). The trim removed 4 bases at V and 4 bases at J, leaving 10 bases unmatched. The CDR3 here is CASSRIAGVGADTQYF. CDR3 in DNA: TGTGCCAGCAGCCGTATAGCGGGAGTGGGGGCAGATACGCAGTATTTT. The whole variable domain, remainder taken from reference TRBV5-4 and TRBJ2-3, is ETGVTQSPTHLIKTRGQQVTLRCSSQSGHNTVSWYQQALGQGPQFIFQYYREEENGRGNFPPRFSGLQFPNYSSELNVNALELDDSALYLCASSRIAGVGADTQYFGPGTRLTVL.

The chain carries TRBV4-3 and TRBJ2-3; D uncertain. The CDR3 is 14 amino acids. CDR1 and CDR2 from the germline V gene are LGHNA and YSLEER. The V end was cut by 4 bases, the J end by 1 base, with 9 bases between. The CDR3 loop is CASSRREGTDTQYF. CDR3 sequence (DNA): TGCGCCAGCAGCCGTCGAGAGGGCACAGATACGCAGTATTTT.

The chain has TRBV5-1 and TRBJ1-3, with D possibly matching TRBD1 (6 bases). Per germline, CDR1 SGHRS and CDR2 YFSETQ. There are 15 residues in the CDR3. Trimming pared 4 bases from V and 0 bases from J, leaving 11 bases between. The CDR3 bases are TGCGCCAGCAGCCCGGGACACACCTCTGGAAACACCATATATTTT. The encoded protein is CASSPGHTSGNTIYF.

This chain links TRBV13 with TRBJ1-1; 8 nucleotides agree with TRBD1. CDR3 length: 14 residues. J was trimmed by 3 bases and V by 6 bases; bases with no gene match: 6. CDR1 is PRHDT and CDR2 is FYEKMQ in the germline V gene (reference sequence). CDR3 bases: TGTGCCAGCAGAAGACAGGGGAGGGACACTGAAGCTTTCTTT. Protein: CASRRQGRDTEAFF.

The genes are TRBV4-1 and TRBJ2-6; possible D gene TRBD1, 5 bases. The CDR3 consists of 19 residues. In germline, CDR1 is MGHRA, CDR2 YSYEKL. With 4 bases removed from V and 0 bases from J, the gap between germline ends came to 19 bases. The CDR3 protein is CASSLDQGATTSGANVLTF. Written as DNA, the CDR3 is TGCGCCAGCAGCCTAGATCAAGGGGCGACCACCTCTGGGGCCAACGTCCTGACTTTC.

The rearrangement links TRBV28 to TRBJ2-7; 10 nucleotides line up with TRBD2. The germline V gene encodes CDR1 MDHEN and CDR2 SYDVKM. The CDR3 runs 14 residues. J gave up 5 bases and V 7 bases, and 8 bases lay outside the gene matches. The CDR3 DNA follows: TGTGCCAGCACTTCACTAGCGGGAAAAAACGAGCAGTACTTC. It encodes CASTSLAGKNEQYF.